Included here is one T cell receptor (beta chain) sequence, with context. Original analysis: Estimated nucleated cell counts came from reference gene primer amplification. Some clones are missing from TCRdb's copy, which holds only in-frame ones; the method was immunoSEQ multiplex PCR. For V, J and clone size, that table is used; D and trimming come from the DNA. The data hold about 26,000 clones, with around 82% observed a single time. CDR3 length equals 15 residues. CDR1 and CDR2 from the germline V gene are SNHLY and FYNNEI. Unmatched junction bases numbered 11, after V lost 9 bases and J lost 7 bases. The data derive from a study of blood T cell repertoires in COVID-19. Overall study: The analysed material was cDNA or gDNA that came from T cells, B-cell-depleted T cells, or PBMCs.

This TCR was sampled from a man older than 75 with active or convalescent COVID-19. Input material: peripheral blood. This chain joins TRBV2 and TRBJ2-3; TRBD1 agrees at 12 bases. The CDR3 loop is CASSWGQGAENTQYF. CDR3 DNA: TGTGCCAGTTCCTGGGGACAGGGGGCTGAGAATACGCAGTATTTT.